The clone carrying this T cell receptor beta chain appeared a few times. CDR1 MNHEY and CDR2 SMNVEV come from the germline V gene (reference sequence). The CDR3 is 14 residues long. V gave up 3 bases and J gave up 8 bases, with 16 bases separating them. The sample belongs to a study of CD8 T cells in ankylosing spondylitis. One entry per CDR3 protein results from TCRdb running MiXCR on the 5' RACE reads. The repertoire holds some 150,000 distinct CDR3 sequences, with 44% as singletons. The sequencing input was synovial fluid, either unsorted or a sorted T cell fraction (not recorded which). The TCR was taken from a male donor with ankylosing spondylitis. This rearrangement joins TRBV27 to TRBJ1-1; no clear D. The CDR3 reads CASSFLSDSSEAFF. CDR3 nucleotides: TGTGCCAGCAGTTTCTTGAGCGATTCATCCGAAGCTTTCTTT.